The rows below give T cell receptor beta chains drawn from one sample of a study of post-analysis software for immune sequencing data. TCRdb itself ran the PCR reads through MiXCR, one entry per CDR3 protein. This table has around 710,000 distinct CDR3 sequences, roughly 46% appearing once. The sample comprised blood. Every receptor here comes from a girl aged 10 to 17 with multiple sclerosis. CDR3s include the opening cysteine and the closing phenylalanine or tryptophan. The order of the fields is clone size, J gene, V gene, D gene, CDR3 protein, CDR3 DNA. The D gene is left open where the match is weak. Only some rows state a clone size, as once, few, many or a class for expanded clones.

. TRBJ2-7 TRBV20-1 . CSASSGTTSSYELYF TGCAGTGCTAGTTCAGGGACCACAAGCTCCTACGAGCTGTACTTC
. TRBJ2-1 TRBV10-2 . CASSGPYNEQFF TGCGCCAGCAGTGGCCCTTACAATGAGCAGTTCTTC
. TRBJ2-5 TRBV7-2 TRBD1 CASSSRTGAHQETQYF TGTGCCAGCAGCTCCCGGACAGGGGCGCATCAAGAGACCCAGTACTTC
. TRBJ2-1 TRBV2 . CASSERREQFF TGTGCCAGCAGTGAAAGACGGGAGCAGTTCTTC
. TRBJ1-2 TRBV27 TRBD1 CASSFYTPTGEANYGYTF TGTGCCAGCAGTTTCTACACCCCGACAGGGGAGGCTAACTATGGCTACACCTTC
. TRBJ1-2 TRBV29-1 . CSVGQGTDGYTF TGCAGCGTTGGTCAGGGGACGGACGGCTACACCTTC
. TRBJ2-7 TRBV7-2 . CASSLAETLYEQYF TGTGCCAGCAGCTTAGCGGAGACCCTATACGAGCAGTACTTC
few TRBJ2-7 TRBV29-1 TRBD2 CSVDTGGGTTYEQYF TGCAGCGTTGACACGGGAGGGGGAACGACCTACGAGCAGTACTTC
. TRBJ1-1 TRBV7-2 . CASSLDVAGRTEAFF TGTGCCAGCAGCTTAGATGTGGCGGGAAGGACTGAAGCTTTCTTT
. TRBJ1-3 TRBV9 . CASSVASSGNTIYF TGTGCCAGCAGCGTAGCGTCCTCTGGAAACACCATATATTTT
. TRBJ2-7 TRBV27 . CASSNSLYEQYF TGTGCCAGCAGTAATAGCCTATACGAGCAGTACTTC
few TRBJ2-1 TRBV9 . CASSVGTANEQFF TGTGCCAGCAGCGTAGGGACAGCCAATGAGCAGTTCTTC
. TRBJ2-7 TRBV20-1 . CSARFVADDEQYF TGCAGTGCTAGGTTTGTAGCGGACGACGAGCAGTACTTC
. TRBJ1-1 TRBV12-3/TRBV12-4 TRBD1 CASSLRDRGTEAFF TGTGCCAGCAGTTTAAGGGACAGGGGGACTGAAGCTTTCTTT
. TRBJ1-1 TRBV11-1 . CASSPRQFLNTEAFF TGTGCCAGCAGCCCGCGACAGTTTTTGAACACTGAAGCTTTCTTT
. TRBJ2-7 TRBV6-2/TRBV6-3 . CASSYSVVSSYEQYF TGTGCCAGCAGTTACTCGGTCGTTAGCTCCTACGAGCAGTACTTC
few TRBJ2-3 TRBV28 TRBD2 CASGLAGVQNTQYF TGTGCCAGCGGGCTAGCGGGAGTACAAAATACGCAGTATTTT
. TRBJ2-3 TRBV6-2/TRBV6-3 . CASSYTPVDTQYF TGTGCCAGCAGTTACACTCCCGTGGATACGCAGTATTTT
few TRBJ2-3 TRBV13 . CASSSLTGREGTDTQYF TGTGCCAGCAGCTCATTGACAGGCCGAGAGGGCACAGATACGCAGTATTTT
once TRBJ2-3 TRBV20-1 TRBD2 CSARDYLGRALHTDTQYF TGCAGTGCTAGAGATTATTTAGGGAGGGCCCTACACACAGATACGCAGTATTTT
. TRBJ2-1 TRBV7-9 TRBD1 CASSLGRTGDDEQFF TGTGCCAGCAGCTTGGGCCGGACAGGGGATGATGAGCAGTTCTTC
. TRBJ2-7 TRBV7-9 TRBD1 CASSGPGQVSYEQYF TGTGCCAGCAGTGGACCGGGACAGGTCTCCTACGAGCAGTACTTC
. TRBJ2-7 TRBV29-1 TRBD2 CSGLAGTYEQYF TGCAGCGGACTAGCGGGAACCTACGAGCAGTACTTC
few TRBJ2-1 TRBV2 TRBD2 CASSAGGNEQFF TGTGCCAGCAGTGCGGGGGGCAATGAGCAGTTCTTC